A selection of T cell receptor beta chains follows, all from one sample in a study of T cell repertoires in cytomegalovirus infection. TCRdb re-called the reads with MiXCR, one entry per CDR3 protein. Among approximately 150,000 distinct CDR3 sequences, about 6% were seen once, and the ten largest hold roughly 17%. Material: PBMCs. The receptors originated from a human donor in good health (CMV status not recorded). Some clones in this sample may be carry-over from other donors' samples. The CDR3 runs from the conserved cysteine through the conserved F or W. Each record gives: V gene, D gene, clone size, J gene, CDR3 protein, CDR3 DNA. A D gene is named only where the DNA matches it firmly. Clone size, where shown, is once, few, many, or a class for clones that have expanded.

v_gene: TRBV7-2; d_gene: TRBD2; abundance: many; j_gene: TRBJ2-3; CDR3aa: CASSFSGAGDTQYF; CDR3nt: TGTGCCAGCAGCTTTAGCGGGGCTGGAGATACGCAGTATTTT
v_gene: TRBV6-2/TRBV6-3; d_gene: TRBD2; abundance: few; j_gene: TRBJ2-7; CDR3aa: CASSYRLAGEPYEQYF; CDR3nt: TGTGCCAGCAGTTATCGATTAGCGGGGGAACCCTACGAGCAGTACTTC
v_gene: TRBV6-1; d_gene: .; abundance: many; j_gene: TRBJ2-5; CDR3aa: CASSQGSRQETQYF; CDR3nt: TGTGCCAGCAGCCAAGGGTCCCGGCAAGAGACCCAGTACTTC
v_gene: TRBV20-1; d_gene: TRBD2; abundance: few; j_gene: TRBJ2-3; CDR3aa: CSARTWTSAADTQYF; CDR3nt: TGCAGTGCTAGGACCTGGACTAGCGCAGCAGATACGCAGTATTTT
v_gene: TRBV28; d_gene: TRBD2; abundance: many; j_gene: TRBJ2-7; CDR3aa: CASSFGSGGTYEQYF; CDR3nt: TGTGCCAGCAGTTTCGGTAGCGGGGGAACCTACGAGCAGTACTTC
v_gene: TRBV7-9; d_gene: .; abundance: many; j_gene: TRBJ1-1; CDR3aa: CASSLKGTNTEAFF; CDR3nt: TGTGCCAGCAGCCTTAAAGGGACCAACACTGAAGCTTTCTTT
v_gene: TRBV7-8; d_gene: .; abundance: .; j_gene: TRBJ1-6; CDR3aa: CASSLWALRLISPLHF; CDR3nt: TGTGCCAGCAGCTTATGGGCTTTACGGCTTATTTCACCCCTCCACTTT
v_gene: TRBV7-2; d_gene: TRBD2; abundance: many; j_gene: TRBJ2-7; CDR3aa: CASSRTSGGSYEQYF; CDR3nt: TGTGCCAGCAGCCGGACTAGCGGGGGCTCCTACGAGCAGTACTTC
v_gene: TRBV7-9; d_gene: TRBD1; abundance: many; j_gene: TRBJ2-2; CDR3aa: CASSLILGQGARTGELFF; CDR3nt: TGTGCCAGCAGCCTGATCCTGGGACAGGGGGCGAGGACCGGGGAGCTGTTTTTT
v_gene: TRBV7-2; d_gene: .; abundance: many; j_gene: TRBJ1-5; CDR3aa: CASSLASVRPSGNQPQHF; CDR3nt: TGTGCCAGCAGCTTAGCGTCGGTTCGCCCCAGCGGTAATCAGCCCCAGCATTTT
v_gene: TRBV29-1; d_gene: .; abundance: many; j_gene: TRBJ2-2; CDR3aa: CSVVFGVGTGELFF; CDR3nt: TGCAGCGTTGTATTCGGGGTAGGCACCGGGGAGCTGTTTTTT
v_gene: TRBV28; d_gene: TRBD1; abundance: many; j_gene: TRBJ2-7; CDR3aa: CASSFEYRQGAYEQYF; CDR3nt: TGTGCCAGCAGTTTCGAGTATAGGCAGGGGGCCTACGAGCAGTACTTC
v_gene: TRBV3-1; d_gene: .; abundance: many; j_gene: TRBJ2-7; CDR3aa: CASSQERHPSSYEQYF; CDR3nt: TGTGCCAGCAGCCAAGAGCGACACCCATCATCCTACGAGCAGTACTTC
v_gene: TRBV7-2; d_gene: .; abundance: many; j_gene: TRBJ1-4; CDR3aa: CASSRGGAVGEKLFF; CDR3nt: TGTGCCAGCAGTCGTGGGGGGGCAGTTGGTGAAAAACTGTTTTTT
v_gene: TRBV7-2; d_gene: .; abundance: many; j_gene: TRBJ1-5; CDR3aa: CASGPMGHQPQHF; CDR3nt: TGTGCCAGCGGGCCAATGGGGCATCAGCCCCAGCATTTT
v_gene: TRBV7-6; d_gene: .; abundance: many; j_gene: TRBJ1-1; CDR3aa: CASSFERDTEAFF; CDR3nt: TGTGCCAGCAGCTTTGAACGTGACACTGAAGCTTTCTTT
v_gene: TRBV10-3; d_gene: .; abundance: .; j_gene: TRBJ2-7; CDR3aa: CAISAQDWGKDEQYF; CDR3nt: TGTGCCATCAGTGCCCAGGACTGGGGGAAGGACGAGCAGTACTTC
v_gene: TRBV19; d_gene: .; abundance: many; j_gene: TRBJ1-2; CDR3aa: CASSREGANYGYTF; CDR3nt: TGTGCCAGTAGCCGGGAAGGGGCTAACTATGGCTACACCTTC
v_gene: TRBV7-2; d_gene: .; abundance: many; j_gene: TRBJ1-5; CDR3aa: CASSLSFTASQHF; CDR3nt: TGTGCCAGCAGCTTAAGTTTTACAGCATCCCAGCATTTT
v_gene: TRBV2; d_gene: TRBD2; abundance: many; j_gene: TRBJ2-1; CDR3aa: CASETSGGSYNEQFF; CDR3nt: TGTGCCAGCGAGACTAGCGGGGGCTCCTACAATGAGCAGTTCTTC
v_gene: TRBV29-1; d_gene: .; abundance: few; j_gene: TRBJ1-2; CDR3aa: CSVDLSNYGYTF; CDR3nt: TGCAGCGTTGATCTGTCTAACTATGGCTACACCTTC
v_gene: TRBV19; d_gene: TRBD1; abundance: .; j_gene: TRBJ2-2; CDR3aa: CASSKGRGPGELFF; CDR3nt: TGTGCCAGTAGTAAAGGAAGGGGGCCCGGGGAGCTGTTTTTT
v_gene: TRBV7-9; d_gene: .; abundance: many; j_gene: TRBJ1-1; CDR3aa: CASSLGTGVTEAFF; CDR3nt: TGTGCCAGCAGCTTAGGCACGGGGGTGACTGAAGCTTTCTTT
v_gene: TRBV19; d_gene: .; abundance: many; j_gene: TRBJ2-5; CDR3aa: CASSRRGSQETQYF; CDR3nt: TGTGCCAGTAGCAGAAGAGGCAGCCAAGAGACCCAGTACTTC
v_gene: TRBV29-1; d_gene: .; abundance: .; j_gene: TRBJ2-2; CDR3aa: CSVVVRSTGELFF; CDR3nt: TGCAGCGTTGTGGTCAGGTCCACCGGGGAGCTGTTTTTT
v_gene: TRBV11-2; d_gene: TRBD1; abundance: many; j_gene: TRBJ2-5; CDR3aa: CASSDGQGSSETQYF; CDR3nt: TGTGCCAGCAGCGATGGACAGGGGAGTTCAGAGACCCAGTACTTC
v_gene: TRBV10-3; d_gene: .; abundance: few; j_gene: TRBJ1-1; CDR3aa: CAISESQGRLNTEAFF; CDR3nt: TGTGCCATCAGTGAGTCGCAAGGACGGTTGAACACTGAAGCTTTCTTT
v_gene: TRBV14; d_gene: .; abundance: many; j_gene: TRBJ1-2; CDR3aa: CASSPWTPFSSGYTF; CDR3nt: TGTGCCAGCAGCCCCTGGACACCTTTCTCGTCTGGCTACACCTTC
v_gene: TRBV11-2; d_gene: .; abundance: many; j_gene: TRBJ2-1; CDR3aa: CASSYRPAGNEQFF; CDR3nt: TGTGCCAGCAGCTACCGCCCGGCGGGGAATGAGCAGTTCTTC
v_gene: TRBV7-2; d_gene: TRBD1; abundance: many; j_gene: TRBJ1-1; CDR3aa: CASSYGTGGNTEAFF; CDR3nt: TGTGCCAGCAGCTATGGGACAGGCGGAAACACTGAAGCTTTCTTT
v_gene: TRBV11-2; d_gene: TRBD1; abundance: many; j_gene: TRBJ2-7; CDR3aa: CASSLTGGGYEQYF; CDR3nt: TGTGCCAGCAGCCTTACAGGGGGCGGCTACGAGCAGTACTTC
v_gene: TRBV27; d_gene: TRBD1; abundance: .; j_gene: TRBJ2-2; CDR3aa: CASSFGTANTGELFF; CDR3nt: TGTGCCAGCAGTTTCGGGACAGCGAACACCGGGGAGCTGTTTTTT
v_gene: TRBV28; d_gene: .; abundance: many; j_gene: TRBJ1-2; CDR3aa: CASSPPREGYGYTF; CDR3nt: TGTGCCAGCAGCCCCCCCAGGGAGGGCTATGGCTACACCTTC
v_gene: TRBV6-2/TRBV6-3; d_gene: TRBD1; abundance: many; j_gene: TRBJ1-1; CDR3aa: CASSSRQGTAEAFF; CDR3nt: TGTGCCAGCAGTTCTCGACAGGGGACGGCTGAAGCTTTCTTT
v_gene: TRBV7-2; d_gene: TRBD1; abundance: few; j_gene: TRBJ2-7; CDR3aa: CASSLDHGTGVDEQYF; CDR3nt: TGTGCCAGCAGCTTAGATCACGGGACAGGGGTGGACGAGCAGTACTTC
v_gene: TRBV6-4; d_gene: TRBD2; abundance: many; j_gene: TRBJ2-3; CDR3aa: CASSGTSGGTDTQYF; CDR3nt: TGTGCCAGCAGTGGTACTAGCGGGGGCACAGATACGCAGTATTTT
v_gene: TRBV7-2; d_gene: .; abundance: many; j_gene: TRBJ2-1; CDR3aa: CASSLNRVVRNEQFF; CDR3nt: TGTGCCAGCAGCTTAAACCGGGTAGTTAGGAATGAGCAGTTCTTC
v_gene: TRBV25-1; d_gene: TRBD1; abundance: few; j_gene: TRBJ2-7; CDR3aa: CASSGGQDRGYEQYF; CDR3nt: TGTGCCAGCAGTGGGGGTCAGGACAGGGGCTACGAGCAGTACTTC
v_gene: TRBV7-8; d_gene: .; abundance: many; j_gene: TRBJ2-1; CDR3aa: CASSSPPYYNEQFF; CDR3nt: TGTGCCAGCAGCTCCCCCCCTTACTACAATGAGCAGTTCTTC
v_gene: TRBV7-8; d_gene: TRBD2; abundance: many; j_gene: TRBJ2-7; CDR3aa: CASSSRDYPSYEQYF; CDR3nt: TGTGCCAGCAGCTCCCGGGACTACCCCTCCTACGAGCAGTACTTC
v_gene: TRBV5-1; d_gene: TRBD1; abundance: many; j_gene: TRBJ2-7; CDR3aa: CASSLFIQGAREQYF; CDR3nt: TGCGCCAGCAGCTTGTTTATACAGGGGGCACGGGAGCAGTACTTC
v_gene: TRBV4-1; d_gene: .; abundance: many; j_gene: TRBJ2-5; CDR3aa: CASSQPTRQETQYF; CDR3nt: TGCGCCAGCAGCCAGCCAACTAGGCAAGAGACCCAGTACTTC
v_gene: TRBV29-1; d_gene: .; abundance: many; j_gene: TRBJ2-7; CDR3aa: CSVGRQGGNEQYF; CDR3nt: TGCAGCGTTGGTCGACAGGGCGGGAACGAGCAGTACTTC
v_gene: TRBV7-2; d_gene: .; abundance: many; j_gene: TRBJ2-5; CDR3aa: CASRLAGGRETQYF; CDR3nt: TGTGCCAGCAGACTAGCAGGGGGTCGGGAGACCCAGTACTTC
v_gene: TRBV7-9; d_gene: .; abundance: many; j_gene: TRBJ1-5; CDR3aa: CASSFEASNQPQHF; CDR3nt: TGTGCCAGCAGTTTCGAAGCTAGCAATCAGCCCCAGCATTTT
v_gene: TRBV19; d_gene: TRBD1; abundance: many; j_gene: TRBJ1-1; CDR3aa: CASRSGGGARMVEAFF; CDR3nt: TGTGCCAGTAGGTCGGGAGGGGGCGCGAGGATGGTTGAAGCTTTCTTT
v_gene: TRBV7-9; d_gene: TRBD1; abundance: many; j_gene: TRBJ2-3; CDR3aa: CASRSNRGPDTQYF; CDR3nt: TGTGCCAGCAGGTCAAACAGGGGGCCAGATACGCAGTATTTT
v_gene: TRBV20-1; d_gene: .; abundance: few; j_gene: TRBJ2-5; CDR3aa: CSAKGANLGETQYF; CDR3nt: TGCAGTGCTAAAGGGGCCAATTTAGGGGAGACCCAGTACTTC
v_gene: TRBV28; d_gene: TRBD2; abundance: few; j_gene: TRBJ2-1; CDR3aa: CASRVPGGAHEQFF; CDR3nt: TGTGCCAGCAGGGTCCCCGGGGGGGCGCATGAGCAGTTCTTC
v_gene: TRBV7-8; d_gene: .; abundance: many; j_gene: TRBJ2-7; CDR3aa: CASSLANRVYEQYF; CDR3nt: TGTGCCAGCAGCTTAGCGAACAGGGTCTACGAGCAGTACTTC
v_gene: TRBV7-8; d_gene: TRBD1; abundance: many; j_gene: TRBJ1-2; CDR3aa: CASSWDRDYGYTF; CDR3nt: TGTGCCAGCAGCTGGGACAGGGACTATGGCTACACCTTC
v_gene: TRBV5-4; d_gene: TRBD2; abundance: .; j_gene: TRBJ2-2; CDR3aa: CASSFPGGANTGELFF; CDR3nt: TGTGCCAGCAGCTTCCCCGGGGGGGCGAACACCGGGGAGCTGTTTTTT
v_gene: TRBV7-2; d_gene: .; abundance: many; j_gene: TRBJ2-2; CDR3aa: CASSLRQATGELFF; CDR3nt: TGTGCCAGCAGCCTCCGACAGGCCACCGGGGAGCTGTTTTTT
v_gene: TRBV6-2/TRBV6-3; d_gene: .; abundance: once; j_gene: TRBJ2-7; CDR3aa: CASSRQVGSLSGEQYF; CDR3nt: TGTGCCAGCAGTCGGCAAGTAGGTTCCCTCAGCGGCGAGCAGTACTTC
v_gene: TRBV29-1; d_gene: TRBD1; abundance: many; j_gene: TRBJ1-1; CDR3aa: CSVRDRDTEAFF; CDR3nt: TGCAGCGTCCGGGACAGGGACACTGAAGCTTTCTTT
v_gene: TRBV11-2; d_gene: .; abundance: many; j_gene: TRBJ2-7; CDR3aa: CASTTDSYEQYF; CDR3nt: TGTGCCAGCACCACCGACAGCTACGAGCAGTACTTC
v_gene: TRBV20-1; d_gene: .; abundance: .; j_gene: TRBJ2-7; CDR3aa: CSARVKPLRGGNEQYF; CDR3nt: TGCAGTGCTAGAGTAAAACCTTTAAGGGGGGGCAACGAGCAGTACTTC
v_gene: TRBV4-1; d_gene: TRBD2; abundance: once; j_gene: TRBJ2-5; CDR3aa: CASSQGTSGGAKETQYF; CDR3nt: TGCGCCAGCAGCCAGGGGACTAGCGGGGGGGCGAAAGAGACCCAGTACTTC
v_gene: TRBV28; d_gene: TRBD1; abundance: many; j_gene: TRBJ1-5; CDR3aa: CASSFRDRGPQPQHF; CDR3nt: TGTGCCAGCAGTTTCCGCGACAGGGGGCCCCAGCCCCAGCATTTT
v_gene: TRBV19; d_gene: TRBD1; abundance: .; j_gene: TRBJ1-2; CDR3aa: CASSMRQGNYGYTF; CDR3nt: TGTGCCAGTAGTATGAGACAGGGGAACTATGGCTACACCTTC